The clone carrying this T cell receptor (beta chain) was seen a handful of times. What it binds is not known. This sample is drawn from a study of identical twins. Study conclusions and caveats: Shared out-of-frame alpha sequences (those common to twins) showed excess low generation probability. Cord blood beta clonotypes present at high abundance carried fewer insertions; no such pattern appeared in memory repertoires.

The CDR3 runs 14 residues. Trimming shortened V by 0 bases and J by 3 bases, and 10 bases separated the two germline ends. Germline values: CDR1 DFQATT, CDR2 SNEGSKA (reference sequence). TCRdb called the 5' RACE reads again in MiXCR, with one record for every CDR3 protein. The sample has about 530,000 distinct CDR3 sequences, 12% to 15% seen once. This sample also belongs to another study, concerning yellow fever vaccine responses in identical twins.

The sequenced material came from CD4+ T cells sorted from blood. The rearrangement uses TRBV20-1 and TRBJ2-3; perhaps D is TRBD1 or TRBD2 (6 bases each). This clonotype was sampled from a woman younger than 35 in good health. In nucleotides, the CDR3 is TGCAGTGCTAGAGATGGGGGGCGGACAGATACGCAGTATTTT. Protein product: CSARDGGRTDTQYF.